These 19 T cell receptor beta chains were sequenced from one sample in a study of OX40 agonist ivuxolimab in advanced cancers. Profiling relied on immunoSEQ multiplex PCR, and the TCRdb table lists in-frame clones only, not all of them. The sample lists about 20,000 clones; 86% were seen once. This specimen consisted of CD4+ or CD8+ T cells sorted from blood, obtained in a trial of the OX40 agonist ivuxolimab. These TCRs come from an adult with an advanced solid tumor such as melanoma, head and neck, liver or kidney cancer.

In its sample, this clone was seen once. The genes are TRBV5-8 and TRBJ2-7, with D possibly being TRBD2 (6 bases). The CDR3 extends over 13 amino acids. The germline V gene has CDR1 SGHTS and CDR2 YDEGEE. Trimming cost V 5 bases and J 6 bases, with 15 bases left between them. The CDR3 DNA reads TGTGCCAGCAGACGTTGGGGGGTGGGCGAGCAGTACTTC. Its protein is CASRRWGVGEQYF.

Here the CDR3 DNA reads TGCGCCAGCAGCCAAGTCCAAGGGTCGGGTCGCGAGCAGTACTTC. Its translation is CASSQVQGSGREQYF. This chain connects TRBV4-3 to TRBJ2-7; no clear D. CDR1 and CDR2 from the germline V gene are LGHNA and YSLEER. The V gene lost 1 base and the J gene lost 6 bases, with 16 bases spanning the gap. This CDR3 region has 15 residues.

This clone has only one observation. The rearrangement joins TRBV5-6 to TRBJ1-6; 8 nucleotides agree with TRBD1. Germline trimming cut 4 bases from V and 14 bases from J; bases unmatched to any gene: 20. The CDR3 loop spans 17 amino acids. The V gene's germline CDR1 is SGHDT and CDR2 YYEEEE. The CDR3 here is CASSPGEVGTGPLTLHF. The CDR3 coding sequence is TGTGCCAGCAGCCCGGGAGAGGTCGGGACAGGTCCGCTTACCCTCCACTTT.

CDR3 coding DNA: TGTGCCAGCAGTGAACCGGGGGACACCACCTACGAGCAGTACTTC. Amino acid sequence: CASSEPGDTTYEQYF. The chain recombines TRBV6-1 with TRBJ2-7; D tentatively fits TRBD1 or TRBD2 (6 bases each). Deletions cut 2 bases from V and 2 bases from J, with 13 bases between. There are 15 residues in the CDR3. CDR1 and CDR2 (germline): MNHNS, SASEGT.

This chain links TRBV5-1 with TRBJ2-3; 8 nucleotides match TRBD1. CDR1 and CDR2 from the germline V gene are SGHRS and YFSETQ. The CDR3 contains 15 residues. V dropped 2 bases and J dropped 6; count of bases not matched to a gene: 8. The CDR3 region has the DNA TGCGCCAGCAGCTTTGGACAGGGTGTAGCGGATACGCAGTATTTT. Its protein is CASSFGQGVADTQYF.

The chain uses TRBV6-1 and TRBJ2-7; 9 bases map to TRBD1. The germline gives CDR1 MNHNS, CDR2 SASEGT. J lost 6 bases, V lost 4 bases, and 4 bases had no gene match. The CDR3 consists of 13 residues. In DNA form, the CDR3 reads TGTGCCAGCAGTGGGACAGGGGTGGCCGAGCAGTACTTC. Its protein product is CASSGTGVAEQYF.

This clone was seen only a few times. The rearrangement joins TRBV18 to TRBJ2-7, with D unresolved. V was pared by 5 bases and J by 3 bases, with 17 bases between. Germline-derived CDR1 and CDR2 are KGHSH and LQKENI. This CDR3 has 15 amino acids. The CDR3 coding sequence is TGTGCCAGCTCAACCGGTGGTAATATAAACTACGAGCAGTACTTC. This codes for CASSTGGNINYEQYF.

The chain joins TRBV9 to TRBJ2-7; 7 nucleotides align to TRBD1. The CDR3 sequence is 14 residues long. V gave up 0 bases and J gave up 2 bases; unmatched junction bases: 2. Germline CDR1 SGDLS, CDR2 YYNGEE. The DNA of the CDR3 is TGTGCCAGCAGCGTAGAGGGGGCCCCCTACGAGCAGTACTTC. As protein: CASSVEGAPYEQYF.

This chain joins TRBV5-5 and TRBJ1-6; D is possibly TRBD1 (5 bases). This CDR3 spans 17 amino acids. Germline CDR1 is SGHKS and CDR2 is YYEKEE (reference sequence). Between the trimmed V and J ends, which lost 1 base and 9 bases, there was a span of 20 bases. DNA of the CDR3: TGTGCCAGCAGCTTGTTACAGACAAGGCAGGGCCCTTCACCCCTCCACTTT. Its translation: CASSLLQTRQGPSPLHF.

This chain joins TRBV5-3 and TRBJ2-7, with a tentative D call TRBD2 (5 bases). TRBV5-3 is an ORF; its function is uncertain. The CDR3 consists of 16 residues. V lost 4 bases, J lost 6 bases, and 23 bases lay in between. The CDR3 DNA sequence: TGTGCCAGAAGCCGGCGTCGGGGTCCCCAACGGCTCGAGCAGTACTTC. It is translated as CARSRRRGPQRLEQYF.

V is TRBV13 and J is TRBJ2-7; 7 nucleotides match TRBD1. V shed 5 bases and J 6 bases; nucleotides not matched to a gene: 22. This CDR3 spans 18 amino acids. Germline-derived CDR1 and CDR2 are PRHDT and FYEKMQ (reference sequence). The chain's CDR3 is CASSVKALRGRPSSEQYF. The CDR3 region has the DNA TGTGCCAGCAGCGTAAAGGCCCTTAGGGGGCGACCCAGCTCCGAGCAGTACTTC.

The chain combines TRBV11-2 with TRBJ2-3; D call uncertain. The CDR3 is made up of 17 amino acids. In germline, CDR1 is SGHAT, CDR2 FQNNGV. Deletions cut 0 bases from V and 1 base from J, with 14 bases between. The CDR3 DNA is TGTGCCAGCAGCTTAGATCATCTGGCGGTGGGCACAGATACGCAGTATTTT. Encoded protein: CASSLDHLAVGTDTQYF.

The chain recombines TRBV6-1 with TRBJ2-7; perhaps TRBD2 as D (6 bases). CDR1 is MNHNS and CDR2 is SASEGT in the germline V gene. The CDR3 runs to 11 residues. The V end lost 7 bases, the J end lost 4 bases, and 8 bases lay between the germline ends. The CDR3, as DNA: TGTGCCAGCACTCGGGGGTACGAGCAGTACTTC. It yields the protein CASTRGYEQYF.

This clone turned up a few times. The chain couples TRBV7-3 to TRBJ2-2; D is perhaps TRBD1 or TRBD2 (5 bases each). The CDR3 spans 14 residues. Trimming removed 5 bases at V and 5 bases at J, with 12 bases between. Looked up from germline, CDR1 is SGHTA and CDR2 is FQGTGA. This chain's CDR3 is CASSPGATTGELFF. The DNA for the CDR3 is TGTGCCAGCAGCCCCGGGGCCACAACCGGGGAGCTGTTTTTT.

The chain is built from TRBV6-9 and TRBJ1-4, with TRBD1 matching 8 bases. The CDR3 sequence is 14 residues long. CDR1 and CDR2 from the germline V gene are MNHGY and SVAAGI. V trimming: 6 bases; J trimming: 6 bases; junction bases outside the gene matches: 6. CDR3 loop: CASRSGGADEKLFF. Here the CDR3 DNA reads TGTGCCAGCAGGTCAGGGGGCGCGGATGAAAAACTGTTTTTT.

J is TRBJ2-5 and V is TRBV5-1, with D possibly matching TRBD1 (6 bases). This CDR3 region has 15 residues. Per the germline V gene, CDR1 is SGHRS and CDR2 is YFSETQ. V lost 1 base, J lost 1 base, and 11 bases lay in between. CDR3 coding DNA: TGCGCCAGCAGCTTGTCCGGGACACCCCAAGAGACCCAGTACTTC. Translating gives CASSLSGTPQETQYF.

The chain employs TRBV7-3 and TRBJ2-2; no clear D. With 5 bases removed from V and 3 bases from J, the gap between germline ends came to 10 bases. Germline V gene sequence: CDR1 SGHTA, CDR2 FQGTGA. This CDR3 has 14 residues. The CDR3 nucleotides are TGTGCCAGCAGCACCGGCTACGACACCGGGGAGCTGTTTTTT. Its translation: CASSTGYDTGELFF.

The CDR3 is CASSSRRRLQETQYF. In nucleotides, the CDR3 is TGTGCCAGTAGTAGCCGACGCAGGCTCCAAGAGACCCAGTACTTC. V and J are TRBV19 and TRBJ2-5; no definite D call. The germline CDR1 and CDR2 sequences are LNHDA and SQIVND (reference sequence). This CDR3 comprises 15 residues. The germline V and J ends were trimmed by 4 bases and 1 base, with 13 bases remaining between them.

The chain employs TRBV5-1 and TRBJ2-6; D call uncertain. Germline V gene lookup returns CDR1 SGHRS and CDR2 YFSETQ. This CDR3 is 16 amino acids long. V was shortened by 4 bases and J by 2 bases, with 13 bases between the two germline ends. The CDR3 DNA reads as TGCGCCAGCAGCCCAAACAACCCAACTGGGGCCAACGTCCTGACTTTC. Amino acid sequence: CASSPNNPTGANVLTF. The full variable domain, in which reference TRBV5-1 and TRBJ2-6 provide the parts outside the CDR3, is KAGVTQTPRYLIKTRGQQVTLSCSPISGHRSVSWYQQTPGQGLQFLFEYFSETQRNKGNFPGRFSGRQFSNSRSEMNVSTLELGDSALYLCASSPNNPTGANVLTFGAGSRLTVL.